This T cell receptor (beta chain) was retrieved from a study of T cells after yellow fever vaccination. General study results and limits: Bulk-population clonotypes that are abundant could appear as contaminants in FACS-sorted repertoires. A weaker secondary response peaked on day 5, the primary on day 15. Booster sampling recovered most clones from primary vaccination (approximately 96% CD4, around 88% CD8).

Details on this clonotype: Its antigen is as yet unknown.

J was trimmed by 2 bases and V by 5 bases; bases with no gene match: 3. CDR1 and CDR2 (germline): SEHNR, FQNEAQ (reference sequence). This CDR3 has 15 residues. One entry per CDR3 protein results from TCRdb running MiXCR on the 5' RACE reads. The sample contains about 630,000 distinct CDR3 sequences, roughly an eighth of which appear only once. This sample comprised PBMCs, obtained on the day of the yellow fever booster vaccination. This chain connects TRBV7-9 to TRBJ1-4; TRBD1 agrees at 9 bases. The sequence was obtained from a man between 25 and 39 years old who received the YFV17D yellow fever vaccine. In nucleotides, the CDR3 is TGTGCCAGCAGCACAGGACAGGGGACTAATGAAAAACTGTTTTTT. Translated: CASSTGQGTNEKLFF.